The 16 T cell receptor beta chains listed next were all sequenced from one sample in a study of shared clonotypes between healthy human individuals. Clones were sequenced by immunoSEQ multiplex PCR, and TCRdb holds only the in-frame ones, with some missing. The data show approximately 700,000 clones, around three quarters seen once. The specimen was memory CD4+ T cells sorted from blood. The subset is: CD45RA-negative fraction. These receptors were obtained from a woman aged 25-40 years in good health.

The genes are TRBV11-2 and TRBJ2-2; the D gene is possibly TRBD2 (6 bases). The V and J ends lost 3 bases and 2 bases respectively, with 13 bases between them. The germline V gene has CDR1 SGHAT and CDR2 FQNNGV. This CDR3 has 16 residues. In DNA form, the CDR3 reads TGTGCCAGCAGCTTGCGGGGACGCCTTAACACCGGGGAGCTGTTTTTT. Its translation: CASSLRGRLNTGELFF.

This clone was picked up a small number of times. This chain links TRBV13 with TRBJ1-2; D may be TRBD1 (5 bases). In germline, CDR1 is PRHDT, CDR2 FYEKMQ (reference sequence). V was clipped by 3 bases and J by 3 bases, with 8 bases between them. CDR3 size: 13 residues. The CDR3 nucleotides read TGTGCCAGCAGCTTCGACAGTTACTATGGCTACACCTTC. Its protein product is CASSFDSYYGYTF.

The V gene is TRBV19, the J gene TRBJ2-3; 11 positions match TRBD2. CDR3 length: 13 amino acids. Germline values: CDR1 LNHDA, CDR2 SQIVND (reference sequence). J was trimmed by 3 bases and V by 10 bases; bases with no gene match: 3. CDR3 sequence (DNA): TGTGCCACTAGGACTAGCGGGACAGATACGCAGTATTTT. Its translation is CATRTSGTDTQYF.

The chain links TRBV11-3 to TRBJ2-3; D is possibly TRBD2 (6 bases). The length of the CDR3 is 14 residues. V dropped 3 bases and J dropped 6 bases, with 13 bases sitting between them. Germline assignment: CDR1 SGHNT and CDR2 YENEEA. CDR3 nucleotide sequence: TGTGCCAGCAGCTTTGGGGGGTTCGCTGATACGCAGTATTTT. Translating gives CASSFGGFADTQYF.

The chain combines TRBV28 with TRBJ2-3; D perhaps matches TRBD1 (6 bases). Trimming left V 4 bases short and J 4 bases short, with 9 bases between. CDR3 length: 13 amino acids. CDR1 MDHEN and CDR2 SYDVKM come from the germline V gene. The chain's CDR3 is CASSWSGADTQYF. In nucleotides, the CDR3 is TGTGCCAGCAGTTGGTCAGGGGCAGATACGCAGTATTTT.

The J gene is TRBJ2-1, the V gene TRBV11-3; possibly TRBD2 for D (6 bases). Germline V gene lookup returns CDR1 SGHNT and CDR2 YENEEA. Trimming took 0 bases from V and 6 from J, leaving 15 bases between them. This CDR3 comprises 16 residues. This CDR3 is CASSLEAYGSSNEQFF. In DNA, the CDR3 is TGTGCCAGCAGCTTAGAAGCGTACGGGAGCTCCAATGAGCAGTTCTTC. Based on the CDR3 plus reference TRBV11-3 and TRBJ2-1, the full variable domain is EAGVVQSPRYKIIEKKQPVAFWCNPISGHNTLYWYLQNLGQGPELLIRYENEEAVDDSQLPKDRFSAERLKGVDSTLKIQPAELGDSAVYLCASSLEAYGSSNEQFFGPGTRLTVL.

The chain has TRBV9 and TRBJ1-5; no reliable D call. The germline CDR1 and CDR2 sequences are SGDLS and YYNGEE. Trimming left V 4 bases short and J 0 bases short, with 11 bases between. The CDR3 sequence is 15 residues long. The CDR3 sequence is CASSLTAYSNQPQHF. CDR3 DNA: TGTGCCAGCAGCCTTACGGCCTATAGCAATCAGCCCCAGCATTTT.

The chain recombines TRBV7-9 with TRBJ2-3; TRBD2 might be the D (6 bases). CDR1 is SEHNR and CDR2 is FQNEAQ in the germline V gene (reference sequence). The CDR3 loop spans 16 amino acids. The V end was cut by 4 bases, the J end by 5 bases, with 19 bases between. The CDR3 coding sequence is TGTGCCAGCAGCTCACCCCGAGGAGGGTCCCAAGATACGCAGTATTTT. Residues: CASSSPRGGSQDTQYF.

This clone occurred a few times. The chain joins TRBV5-1 to TRBJ1-1, with 10 bases matching TRBD1. Germline V CDR1 and CDR2: SGHRS, YFSETQ. This CDR3 region has 15 residues. Unmatched junction bases numbered 3, after V lost 3 bases and J lost 1 base. The DNA of the CDR3 is TGCGCCAGCAGCTGGGGACAGGGGAGGAACACTGAAGCTTTCTTT. Amino acids: CASSWGQGRNTEAFF.

The chain recombines TRBV7-7 with TRBJ2-1, with D maybe TRBD2 (5 bases). This CDR3 contains 14 residues. Trimming stripped 5 bases from V and 10 bases from J, with 18 bases between. CDR1 is SSHAT, CDR2 FNYEAQ, per germline (reference sequence). CDR3 loop: CASSAAIEGYEQFF. CDR3 bases: TGTGCCAGCAGCGCGGCGATCGAGGGCTACGAGCAGTTCTTC.

The CDR3 is CASSELGVSSYEQYF. CDR3 nucleotides: TGCGCCAGCAGCGAGTTGGGGGTTAGCTCCTACGAGCAGTACTTC. V is TRBV5-1 and J is TRBJ2-7; D is tentatively TRBD1 or TRBD2 (5 bases each). Per germline, CDR1 SGHRS and CDR2 YFSETQ. V was pared by 4 bases and J by 0 bases, with 14 bases between. This CDR3 is built from 15 residues.

The chain uses TRBV28 and TRBJ1-1; no clear D. Per the germline V gene, CDR1 is MDHEN and CDR2 is SYDVKM. Trimming cost V 7 bases and J 1 base, with 10 bases left between them. CDR3 length: 13 amino acids. Written as DNA, the CDR3 is TGTGCCAGCACGCGACGGACGAACACTGAAGCTTTCTTT. It translates to CASTRRTNTEAFF.

The CDR3 loop reads CASSNTGGETQYF. The CDR3, as DNA: TGTGCCAGTAGCAACACAGGGGGAGAGACCCAGTACTTC. The chain links TRBV19 to TRBJ2-5; 8 bases agree with TRBD1. J was trimmed by 4 bases and V by 6 bases; bases with no gene match: 4. The germline V gene encodes CDR1 LNHDA and CDR2 SQIVND (reference sequence). The CDR3 extends over 13 amino acids.

This chain connects TRBV7-2 to TRBJ1-2; maybe TRBD1 (6 bases). Germline V lookup: CDR1 SGHTA, CDR2 FQGNSA. With 5 bases removed from V and 8 bases from J, the gap between germline ends came to 27 bases. The CDR3 consists of 17 residues. CDR3 sequence reads: CASSLRGTGTLVGGYTF. CDR3 nucleotide sequence: TGTGCCAGCAGCCTGAGAGGCACAGGGACTCTAGTTGGGGGCTACACCTTC.

The rearrangement joins TRBV30 to TRBJ1-3; TRBD1 is a possible D gene (6 bases). V lost 5 bases, J lost 0 bases, and 11 bases lay in between. CDR1 and CDR2 from the germline V gene are GTSNPN and SVGIG (reference sequence). This CDR3 spans 14 amino acids. CDR3 nucleotides: TGTGCCTGGTCACAGGGCAGCTCTGGAAACACCATATATTTT. Its protein is CAWSQGSSGNTIYF.

The rearrangement links TRBV27 to TRBJ1-4, with D unresolved. V lost 3 bases, J lost 9 bases, and 14 bases lay in between. The CDR3 is 14 amino acids. CDR1 is MNHEY and CDR2 is SMNVEV in the germline V gene (reference sequence). CDR3 protein: CASSLGWADKKLFF. Written as DNA, the CDR3 is TGTGCCAGCAGTTTGGGTTGGGCGGATAAAAAACTGTTTTTT.